This TCR beta chain was captured by sequencing in a study of T cells in Graves' hyperthyroidism and ophthalmopathy. Study in general: Pretreatment peripheral blood was obtained at initial diagnosis.

TCR beta CDR3 regions were amplified from RNA transcripts. The HTBI set primed first-round TCR CDR3 RT-PCR. Using its own MiXCR run on the multiplex PCR reads, TCRdb lists one record per CDR3 protein. Of hundreds of thousands of distinct CDR3 sequences in the sample, approximately 15% were seen once. Using around 10 ml of fresh peripheral blood, PBMCs were prepared. This CDR3 contains 15 residues. V shed 7 bases and J shed 2 bases, with 19 bases lying between them. Looked up from germline, CDR1 is SQVTM and CDR2 is ANQGSEA. Notes on the study in general: Classification by a 13 V-J model distinguished ophthalmopathy from stable hyperthyroidism.

This clonotype has just a few counts. As yet, its antigen is unknown. The TCR originated in a middle-aged woman with Graves' hyperthyroidism. The rearrangement joins TRBV29-1 to TRBJ2-3, with a possible D match to TRBD1 (5 bases). The sequenced sample was blood. In DNA form, the CDR3 reads TGCAGCGCCCCCGCCGTAACAGGAATCACAGATACGCAGTATTTT. This codes for CSAPAVTGITDTQYF.